The entry that follows covers one T cell receptor (beta chain) sequence. The clone's antigen remains unknown. Base qualities were left out, and no much larger clone turns up one base away. This specimen belongs to a study of blood T cell repertoires in COVID-19 (dated by TCRdb to 2018 to 2020). Regarding the research as a whole: The collaborator samples originated in the United States, Italy and Spain and spanned the acute and convalescent phases of COVID-19. The repertoires were made available in a free public database intended to serve as a resource for research on the immune response to SARS-CoV-2. Where available, HLA class I and class II types were taken from metadata supplied by the sample provider and were not determined by assay-based typing. Sample metadata almost always included a de-identified subject ID, COVID-19 status, age in years and sex. The samples were drawn from the first 160 participants of the ongoing ImmuneRACE study and from 950 to 1,500 subjects provided by 6 global collaborators. The material from the prospective study consisted of cDNA or gDNA derived from T cells, B-cell-depleted T cells, or PBMCs. The dataset comprised deeply sampled blood TCRbeta repertoires from subjects exposed to, actively infected with, or recovered from COVID-19.

TCRbeta CDR3 regions were amplified from genomic DNA by means of the immunoSEQ Assay, a bias-controlled multiplex PCR. The study's own analysis went as follows. Within the assay, amplification of reference gene primers was used to estimate how many nucleated cells each sample contained. To quantify the absolute abundance of each unique TCRbeta CDR3 rearrangement, sequence reads were collapsed and filtered. For each sample, productive Simpson clonality was calculated as the square root of Simpson's diversity index across productive rearrangements. TCRdb carries this immuneACCESS record with in-frame sequences only. Its versions omit some clonotypes, under half of them owing to an unresolved V gene in the studies checked, with the rest unexplained. From that table come the V and J calls and clone size; the DNA was used to work out D and trimming. This sample comprises about 240,000 clones, around 86% of them detected only once. 3% to 4% of the sample is held by the ten biggest clonotypes.

Enrolling through a virtual design, the prospective study's participants ranged in age from roughly 18 to 100 years and lived across around 25 United States geographic areas. To assign participants to cohorts, the prospective study relied on clinical history that participants themselves reported in a screening survey and a study questionnaire. Each participant in the prospective study had whole blood, serum and a nasopharyngeal or oropharyngeal swab collected by mobile phlebotomists. Prospective study participants could optionally give additional blood draws and questionnaires over an approximately 2-month period. Blood samples from the prospective study were shipped frozen or at room temperature prior to DNA extraction. Results and caveats for the whole study, not just this receptor: The amount of clinical and demographic metadata varied by source and participant and was provided uncurated.

Measured from the cysteine to the phenylalanine, the CDR3 is 14 residues long. Just CDR3 DNA is preserved here, 42 bases in frame from base 1. Based on the germline V gene, the CDR1 and CDR2 sequences are KGHSH and LQKENI. The V end loses 0 bases and the J end loses 6 bases, and a stretch of 11 bases separates them. Sequencing was performed on PBMCs or T cells enriched from blood (not recorded which). The chain employs TRBV18 and TRBJ1-2, and the D gene may be TRBD1, 5 bases matching. This TCR came from a middle-aged woman with acute COVID-19. Read as DNA, the sequence is TGTGCCAGCTCACCACCGTCCAGGGCTGATGGCTACACCTTC. Its protein reads: CASSPPSRADGYTF.